The rows below give T cell receptor beta chains drawn from one sample of a study of blood T cell repertoires in COVID-19. The protocol was immunoSEQ multiplex PCR, while the TCRdb copy is restricted to in-frame clones and leaves out a portion. This repertoire shows roughly 97,000 clones, 85% to 90% found once; its top ten account for 5.1%. Source material: peripheral blood. The receptors stem from a human donor in a cohort sampled during active COVID-19. CDR3s include the opening cysteine and the closing phenylalanine or tryptophan. Each record gives: clone size, D gene, J gene, CDR3 length, V gene, CDR3 DNA, CDR3 protein. A D gene is named only where the DNA matches it firmly. A clone size is listed for some rows: how often the clone was seen (once, few, many), or a class if it is expanded.

>NA|TRBD1|TRBJ2-2|23|TRBV6-4
TGTGCCAGCAGTGACAAACGGATACCGGGACAGGGGGCTATAATTCACAACACCGGGGAGCTGTTTTTT
CASSDKRIPGQGAIIHNTGELFF
>NA|TRBD1|TRBJ1-2|16|TRBV4-3
TGCGCCAGCAGCCAAGATCCCCCTACAGGGGTTGGTGGCTACACCTTC
CASSQDPPTGVGGYTF
>NA|NA|TRBJ2-7|13|TRBV3-1/TRBV3-2
TGTGCCAGCGGTGGAGCGGGCACCTACGAGCAGTACTTC
CASGGAGTYEQYF
>NA|TRBD2|TRBJ2-1|15|TRBV5-1
TGCGCCAGCAGCAAGGGAGCGGGAAACTACAATGAGCAGTTCTTC
CASSKGAGNYNEQFF
>NA|NA|TRBJ2-7|13|TRBV7-3
TGTGCCAGCAGCGGGTATAATGGAGGCGAGCAGTACTTC
CASSGYNGGEQYF
>NA|NA|TRBJ1-5|15|TRBV30
TGTGCCTGGAGTGTTGGTCATTCAGTTTATCAGCCCCAGCATTTT
CAWSVGHSVYQPQHF
>NA|NA|TRBJ1-3|13|TRBV6-4
TGTGCCAGCAAGGGACTCTCTGGAAACACCATATATTTT
CASKGLSGNTIYF
>NA|NA|TRBJ2-7|14|TRBV9
TGTGCCAGCAGCGTACAGGACAGCTCCTACGAGCAGTACTTC
CASSVQDSSYEQYF
>NA|TRBD1|TRBJ1-1|12|TRBV7-3
TGTGCCAGCAGCCCTCGGACAGGGGAAGCTTTCTTT
CASSPRTGEAFF
>once|NA|TRBJ2-1|12|TRBV19
TGTGCCAGTAGTACTCGAACAGGAGAGCAGTTCTTC
CASSTRTGEQFF
>NA|NA|TRBJ1-2|12|TRBV5-1
TGCGCCAGCAGCTTGGTAGGGGATGGCTACACCTTC
CASSLVGDGYTF
>NA|TRBD1|TRBJ1-5|15|TRBV6-5
TGTGCCAGCAGACCGGGACAGGGATCGGTGCAGCCCCAGCATTTT
CASRPGQGSVQPQHF
>NA|NA|TRBJ2-5|13|TRBV20-1
TGCAGTGCTAGTCGCCGGGGTGGGAAGACCCAGTACTTC
CSASRRGGKTQYF
>NA|NA|TRBJ1-2|14|TRBV5-1
TGCGCCAGCAGCTTGGAAGCCTCGACAGGTAGCTACACCTTC
CASSLEASTGSYTF
>NA|NA|TRBJ2-1|12|TRBV4-1
TGCGCCAGCAGCCAAGCAAGAGGGGAGCAGTTCTTC
CASSQARGEQFF
>NA|NA|TRBJ2-4|15|TRBV28
TGTGCCAGCGTGAGGTCAGGGGAGGCCAAAAACATTCAGTACTTC
CASVRSGEAKNIQYF
>NA|TRBD2|TRBJ2-3|16|TRBV7-9
TGTGCCAGCAGCTTAGTTAGCGGGGGGGCCACAGATACGCAGTATTTT
CASSLVSGGATDTQYF
>few|TRBD1|TRBJ2-5|15|TRBV11-3
TGTGCCAGCAGCTCCGGGACAGGGGGCGAGTGGACCCAGTACTTC
CASSSGTGGEWTQYF
>NA|TRBD1|TRBJ1-1|19|TRBV7-2
TGTGCCAGCAGCTTAGGAAGGAGGACAGGGCGATCAGGAAGTACTGAAGCTTTCTTT
CASSLGRRTGRSGSTEAFF
>NA|TRBD2|TRBJ2-7|14|TRBV7-8
TGTGCCAGCAGCTTGGCGGGGGGCGCCTACGAGCAGTACTTC
CASSLAGGAYEQYF
>NA|NA|TRBJ1-1|12|TRBV28
TGTGCCAGCGGGTTCCAGACAGCCCTAATTGCGTTT
CASGFQTALIAF
>NA|TRBD2|TRBJ2-1|13|TRBV30
TGTGCCTGGAGCCTAGCGGACTACAATGAGCAGTTCTTC
CAWSLADYNEQFF
>NA|TRBD1|TRBJ1-2|15|TRBV9
TGTGCCAGCAGCTGGACCGGGACAGGGGTCTATGGCTACACCTTC
CASSWTGTGVYGYTF
>few|NA|TRBJ1-5|16|TRBV9
TGTGCCAGCAGCCCGCCAATACCCCCGGGGAATCAGCCCCAGCATTTT
CASSPPIPPGNQPQHF
>NA|TRBD2|TRBJ2-7|13|TRBV9
TGTGCCAGCAGCGACACTAGCGGGAGCAGGCAGTACTTC
CASSDTSGSRQYF
>NA|NA|TRBJ1-1|15|TRBV10-3
TGTGCCATCAGTGAGTCTCCAGTTATGAACACTGAAGCTTTCTTT
CAISESPVMNTEAFF